The 19 T cell receptor beta chains below come from one sample, sequenced in a study of blood T cell repertoires in COVID-19. This table comes from immunoSEQ multiplex PCR, and its TCRdb copy is limited to in-frame clones, with some not included. This sample has more than 300,000 clones, with 90% found just once. Sequencing was performed on peripheral blood. Receptors were obtained from a woman aged 40 to 49 with COVID-19, enrolled during active disease.

The V call is TRBV28, the J call TRBJ1-5, with D perhaps matching TRBD1 (5 bases). V lost 6 bases and J 3 bases, leaving 15 bases between the germline ends. The CDR3 runs to 15 residues. Germline-derived CDR1 and CDR2 are MDHEN and SYDVKM. The CDR3 nucleotides are TGTGCCAGCAGAACACAGGACGGACACAATCAGCCCCAGCATTTT. Residues: CASRTQDGHNQPQHF.

This sequence joins TRBV30 and TRBJ1-3, with D uncertain. The CDR3 totals 13 residues. V lost 1 base, J lost 2 bases, and 6 bases lay in between. The germline gives CDR1 GTSNPN, CDR2 SVGIG (reference sequence). CDR3 sequence: CAWSADPGNTIYF. As DNA, the CDR3 is TGTGCCTGGAGTGCAGATCCTGGAAACACCATATATTTT.

V is TRBV6-2 or TRBV6-3 and J is TRBJ2-3; 7 positions match TRBD2. V dropped 2 bases and J dropped 0; count of bases not matched to a gene: 5. Germline CDR1 is MNHEY and CDR2 is SVGEGT. The CDR3 is 16 amino acids. CDR3 amino acids: CASSYGISGSTDTQYF. Written as DNA, the CDR3 is TGTGCCAGCAGTTACGGAATTAGCGGGAGCACAGATACGCAGTATTTT.

This sequence joins TRBV2 and TRBJ2-1, with D tentatively TRBD2 (7 bases). Trimming took 5 bases from V and 1 from J, leaving 12 bases between them. Germline V CDR1 and CDR2: SNHLY, FYNNEI. CDR3 length equals 15 residues. The CDR3 here is CASSPKGGSYNEQFF. In DNA, the CDR3 is TGTGCCAGCAGTCCTAAGGGGGGGTCCTACAATGAGCAGTTCTTC.

The chain joins TRBV6-1 to TRBJ1-4, with D maybe TRBD1 (5 bases). Germline CDR1 MNHNS, CDR2 SASEGT. Trimming shortened V by 1 base and J by 2 bases, and 17 bases separated the two germline ends. This CDR3 has 18 residues. CDR3 bases: TGTGCCAGCAGTGAAGTTACCGACAGATTTTCGACTAATGAAAAACTGTTTTTT. Translating it yields CASSEVTDRFSTNEKLFF.

V and J are TRBV7-9 and TRBJ1-1, with a possible D match to TRBD1 (5 bases). The CDR3 runs to 14 residues. Germline V gives CDR1 SEHNR, CDR2 FQNEAQ (reference sequence). Trimming took 9 bases from V and 5 from J, leaving 19 bases between them. The CDR3 sequence: CASRPSTGDTEAFF. The CDR3 DNA follows: TGTGCCAGTCGACCTTCTACGGGGGATACTGAAGCTTTCTTT. Full variable domain (rest looked up from reference TRBV7-9 and TRBJ1-1): DTGVSQNPRHKITKRGQNVTFRCDPISEHNRLYWYRQTLGQGPEFLTYFQNEAQLEKSRLLSDRFSAERPKGSFSTLEIQRTEQGDSAMYLCASRPSTGDTEAFFGQGTRLTVV.

The chain is built from TRBV24-1 and TRBJ1-5; perhaps TRBD1 as D (6 bases). The CDR3 contains 14 residues. Germline lookup yields CDR1 KGHDR and CDR2 SFDVKD. Trimming cost V 4 bases and J 6 bases, with 12 bases left between them. The CDR3 protein is CATSDRRGGQPQHF. CDR3 sequence (DNA): TGTGCCACCAGTGACCGCAGGGGTGGTCAGCCCCAGCATTTT.

In this sample, this clone turned up once. This chain connects TRBV7-3 to TRBJ2-5, with D hard to call. V gave up 5 bases and J gave up 4 bases, with 11 bases separating them. This CDR3 is 13 amino acids long. Germline assignment: CDR1 SGHTA and CDR2 FQGTGA. The CDR3 region has the DNA TGTGCCAGCAGCCTGAACCATAGAGAGACCCAGTACTTC. It yields the protein CASSLNHRETQYF. Looking up the rest from reference TRBV7-3 and TRBJ2-5 gives the full variable domain: GAGVSQTPSNKVTEKGKYVELRCDPISGHTALYWYRQSLGQGPEFLIYFQGTGAADDSGLPNDRFFAVRPEGSVSTLKIQRTERGDSAVYLCASSLNHRETQYFGPGTRLLVL.

The chain links TRBV5-6 to TRBJ2-7; 8 nucleotides agree with TRBD1. The V gene's germline CDR1 is SGHDT and CDR2 YYEEEE. The CDR3 loop spans 14 amino acids. The J segment lost 2 bases and the V segment lost 6 bases, leaving 7 bases of the junction unmatched. The CDR3 DNA sequence: TGTGCCAGCACCCCGGACAGGGTCCCCTACGAGCAGTACTTC. It is translated as CASTPDRVPYEQYF.

J is TRBJ1-1 and V is TRBV7-2; no reliable D call. The CDR3 sequence is 13 residues long. V lost 4 bases to trimming and J lost 0 bases, with 6 bases between them. CDR1 and CDR2 from the germline V gene are SGHTA and FQGNSA. The CDR3 is CASSSSLNTEAFF. The CDR3 nucleotides read TGTGCCAGCAGCTCCAGTTTGAACACTGAAGCTTTCTTT.

This clone was seen once. Here the CDR3 DNA reads TGTGCCAGCAGCATTCCGGGACAGGGTACAGATACGCAGTATTTT. Translating it yields CASSIPGQGTDTQYF. The V gene is TRBV7-9, the J gene TRBJ2-3, with TRBD1 matching 9 bases. Germline loops: CDR1 SEHNR, CDR2 FQNEAQ (reference sequence). J lost 3 bases, V lost 5 bases, and 6 bases had no gene match. This CDR3 region has 15 residues.

The gene calls are TRBV5-4 and TRBJ1-2; a possible D gene is TRBD1 (6 bases). Germline V gene sequence: CDR1 SGHNT, CDR2 YYREEE (reference sequence). This CDR3 contains 15 residues. V lost 0 bases, J lost 8 bases, and 17 bases lay in between. The CDR3 sequence is CASSLGTLAGDGYTF. The DNA of the CDR3 is TGTGCCAGCAGCTTGGGGACCTTGGCAGGGGACGGCTACACCTTC.

The rearrangement uses TRBV4-3 and TRBJ2-7; 7 bases line up with TRBD2. CDR1 is LGHNA, CDR2 YSLEER, per germline. V lost 6 bases and J lost 3; bases outside the gene matches: 14. The CDR3 has 16 amino acids. The CDR3 bases are TGCGCCAGCAGTCCCCGACTGGCTAGCGGCGACTACGAGCAGTACTTC. Amino acids: CASSPRLASGDYEQYF.

This sequence joins TRBV15 and TRBJ1-3; D gene uncertain. V was shortened by 1 base and J by 7 bases, with 11 bases between the two germline ends. CDR3 length: 14 amino acids. The germline V gene has CDR1 LNHNV and CDR2 YYDKDF (reference sequence). This chain's CDR3 is CATSRVSGANTIYF. CDR3 in DNA: TGTGCCACCAGCAGAGTCTCAGGTGCGAACACCATATATTTT.

The rearrangement uses TRBV3-1 (or the pseudogene TRBV3-2) and TRBJ2-7; 7 nucleotides match TRBD2. The CDR3 spans 14 residues. Trimming at V came to 4 bases and at J to 3 bases, leaving 6 bases not matched to a gene. Germline V gives CDR1 LGHDT, CDR2 YNNKEL (reference sequence). The CDR3 sequence is CASSPRGGIYEQYF. The CDR3, as DNA: TGTGCCAGCAGCCCCCGCGGGGGAATCTACGAGCAGTACTTC.

This chain uses TRBV27 with TRBJ1-5, with a weak D call TRBD1 (5 bases). The CDR3 consists of 15 residues. The V end was cut by 6 bases, the J end by 7 bases, with 19 bases between. Germline V gives CDR1 MNHEY, CDR2 SMNVEV (reference sequence). The CDR3 loop is CASRFQAGGWQPQHF. Written as DNA, the CDR3 is TGTGCCAGCAGATTCCAGGCGGGGGGATGGCAGCCCCAGCATTTT.

The CDR3 is CASSPLPSGRALEQFF. DNA of the CDR3: TGTGCCAGCTCACCACTTCCTAGCGGGAGGGCCCTTGAGCAGTTCTTC. This chain links TRBV18 with TRBJ2-1, with TRBD2 matching over 12 bases. The CDR3 has 16 amino acids. The germline CDR1 and CDR2 sequences are KGHSH and LQKENI. With 1 base clipped from V and 9 bases from J, the junction kept 7 bases outside the gene matches.

In the case of this clone: The junction differs from germline at one of its ends, possibly a read error. V usage is TRBV6-2 or TRBV6-3 and J usage is TRBJ1-2; TRBD1 matches at 7 bases. The germline V gene encodes CDR1 MNHEY and CDR2 SVGEGT. The CDR3 is 12 residues long. This CDR3 is CASSYSIRDSIF. The CDR3 DNA reads TGTGCCAGCAGTTACAGTATTAGGGACAGCATCTTC.

The gene calls are TRBV3-1 (or the pseudogene TRBV3-2) and TRBJ2-1, with 8 bases lining up with TRBD2. CDR1 is LGHDT and CDR2 is YNNKEL in the germline V gene (reference sequence). The V gene end was trimmed by 4 bases and the J gene end by 0 bases; junction bases not matched to a gene: 8. The CDR3 length is 17 residues. As DNA, the CDR3 is TGTGCCAGCAGCCTGGACAGCGGGAGCGGCTCCTACAATGAGCAGTTCTTC. Its translation is CASSLDSGSGSYNEQFF.